The next 21 T cell receptor beta chains were all read from a single sample in a study of cytotoxic CD8 clonotypes in ibrutinib-treated CLL. The repertoire was sequenced with immunoSEQ multiplex PCR; TCRdb's copy has only in-frame clones and lacks some. The sample holds about 140,000 clones, around 84% seen once. The specimen comprised PBMCs, sampled after 36 months of ibrutinib treatment. The receptor source for this set is a human donor with chronic lymphocytic leukemia.

Here the CDR3 DNA reads TGTGCCACCAGCGAGCGGGATTCCTACAATGAGCAGTTCTTC. This codes for CATSERDSYNEQFF. V and J are TRBV15 and TRBJ2-1; the match to TRBD2 covers 7 bases. The CDR3 has 14 residues. Germline-derived CDR1 and CDR2 are LNHNV and YYDKDF (reference sequence). Germline trimming cut 5 bases from V and 1 base from J; bases unmatched to any gene: 2.

The chain links TRBV6-1 to TRBJ2-7; 8 bases match TRBD2. J gave up 2 bases and V 11 bases, and 8 bases lay outside the gene matches. The CDR3 sequence is 13 residues long. CDR1 MNHNS and CDR2 SASEGT come from the germline V gene. The CDR3 sequence is CAAGTSGTYEQYF. DNA of the CDR3: TGTGCCGCTGGCACTAGCGGAACCTACGAGCAGTACTTC.

The chain links TRBV11-2 to TRBJ2-2, with 13 bases identical to TRBD2. V trimming: 5 bases; J trimming: 5 bases; junction bases outside the gene matches: 2. The CDR3 contains 15 residues. Germline V gives CDR1 SGHAT, CDR2 FQNNGV. CDR3 residues: CASSRTSGSTGELFF. CDR3 nucleotide sequence: TGTGCCAGCAGCCGGACTAGCGGGAGTACCGGGGAGCTGTTTTTT.

This chain joins TRBV5-4 and TRBJ2-5; a possible D gene is TRBD1 (6 bases). The V and J ends lost 4 bases and 5 bases respectively, with 15 bases between them. The CDR3 sequence is 14 residues long. Looked up from germline, CDR1 is SGHNT and CDR2 is YYREEE (reference sequence). DNA of the CDR3: TGTGCCAGCAGCCGGCCAGGGGCTGGGGAGACCCAGTACTTC. Encoded protein: CASSRPGAGETQYF. The whole variable domain, remainder taken from reference TRBV5-4 and TRBJ2-5, is ETGVTQSPTHLIKTRGQQVTLRCSSQSGHNTVSWYQQALGQGPQFIFQYYREEENGRGNFPPRFSGLQFPNYSSELNVNALELDDSALYLCASSRPGAGETQYFGPGTRLLVL.

A single count supports this clone. The gene calls are TRBV5-4 and TRBJ1-2; D is unresolved. V gave up 0 bases and J gave up 5 bases, with 5 bases separating them. CDR3 size: 12 residues. Germline loops: CDR1 SGHNT, CDR2 YYREEE (reference sequence). This CDR3 is CASSLDGYGYTF. The CDR3 DNA sequence: TGTGCCAGCAGCTTGGATGGGTATGGCTACACCTTC. The variable domain in full, with the rest retrieved from reference TRBV5-4 and TRBJ1-2, is ETGVTQSPTHLIKTRGQQVTLRCSSQSGHNTVSWYQQALGQGPQFIFQYYREEENGRGNFPPRFSGLQFPNYSSELNVNALELDDSALYLCASSLDGYGYTFGSGTRLTVV.

This clone was seen once. DNA of the CDR3: TGTGCCAGCAGCGGTCCGGGAGGTTACAATGAGCAGTTCTTC. Its protein product is CASSGPGGYNEQFF. This chain connects TRBV9 to TRBJ2-1, with TRBD2 matching over 7 bases. The germline gives CDR1 SGDLS, CDR2 YYNGEE. V was clipped by 3 bases and J by 4 bases; unmatched bases: 4. CDR3 length: 14 amino acids.

This sequence joins TRBV7-2 and TRBJ2-5; TRBD2 matches 13 bases. The CDR3 totals 17 residues. Germline trimming cut 4 bases from V and 1 base from J; bases unmatched to any gene: 6. Germline CDR1 and CDR2: SGHTA and FQGNSA. CDR3 sequence reads: CASSWRLAGGFQETQYF. The DNA for the CDR3 is TGTGCCAGCAGCTGGAGACTAGCGGGGGGCTTCCAAGAGACCCAGTACTTC.

The rearrangement uses TRBV5-4 and TRBJ1-1; D is perhaps TRBD1 (5 bases). The V end was cut by 5 bases, the J end by 5 bases, with 13 bases between. There are 13 residues in the CDR3. CDR1 SGHNT and CDR2 YYREEE come from the germline V gene (reference sequence). The CDR3 nucleotides read TGTGCCAGCAGGGGCACCGGGGGTACTGAAGCTTTCTTT. Amino acid sequence: CASRGTGGTEAFF.

Only a few counts were recorded for this clone. This chain joins TRBV28 and TRBJ1-5; D ambiguous. The length of the CDR3 is 11 residues. Per germline, CDR1 MDHEN and CDR2 SYDVKM. The V and J ends lost 4 bases and 6 bases respectively, with 4 bases between them. CDR3 bases: TGTGCCAGCAGTTCGGGTCAGCCCCAGCATTTT. Its translation: CASSSGQPQHF. Supplemented by reference TRBV28 and TRBJ1-5, the full variable domain reads DVKVTQSSRYLVKRTGEKVFLECVQDMDHENMFWYRQDPGLGLRLIYFSYDVKMKEKGDIPEGYSVSREKKERFSLILESASTNQTSMYLCASSSGQPQHFGDGTRLSIL.

The chain links TRBV5-1 to TRBJ2-2; D could derive from TRBD1 or TRBD2 (5 bases each). V shed 4 bases and J shed 7 bases, with 20 bases lying between them. CDR1 SGHRS and CDR2 YFSETQ come from the germline V gene. The CDR3 runs to 16 residues. The CDR3 nucleotides are TGCGCCAGCAGCGCCGGGGCGGGCAGTTCGAGCGGGGAGCTGTTTTTT. Its translation is CASSAGAGSSSGELFF.

The chain uses TRBV10-3 and TRBJ2-7; either TRBD1 or TRBD2 may fit D (5 bases each). The CDR3 loop spans 13 amino acids. From germline, CDR1 is ENHRY and CDR2 SYGVKD. Trimming removed 6 bases from V and 2 bases from J, with 11 bases in between. CDR3: CAIRRDPAYEQYF. The CDR3, as DNA: TGTGCCATCAGAAGGGACCCCGCCTACGAGCAGTACTTC.

This clone was seen once. The chain uses TRBV20-1 and TRBJ2-7; D remains unclear. This CDR3 spans 10 amino acids. V was trimmed by 5 bases and J by 2 bases, leaving 4 bases between them. Germline CDR1 DFQATT, CDR2 SNEGSKA (reference sequence). Here the CDR3 DNA reads TGCAGTGCTGGGACCTACGAGCAGTACTTC. It is translated as CSAGTYEQYF.

V is TRBV19 and J is TRBJ2-1, with TRBD2 identical over 8 bases. CDR3 length: 13 amino acids. V gave up 7 bases and J gave up 7 bases; unmatched junction bases: 6. CDR1 LNHDA and CDR2 SQIVND come from the germline V gene (reference sequence). The CDR3 DNA follows: TGTGCCAGTACCACGGGGGGGCGAAATGAGCAGTTCTTC. Protein sequence: CASTTGGRNEQFF.

V and J are TRBV5-6 and TRBJ1-2, with no clear D. This CDR3 region has 11 residues. Trimming removed 0 bases at V and 3 bases at J, with 0 bases between. Germline CDR1 is SGHDT and CDR2 is YYEEEE. CDR3 sequence reads: CASSLDYGYTF. The CDR3 nucleotides read TGTGCCAGCAGCTTGGACTATGGCTACACCTTC.

The J gene is TRBJ2-2, the V gene TRBV6-4; 13 bases line up with TRBD2. The CDR3 spans 17 residues. In germline, CDR1 is MRHNA, CDR2 SNTAGT. V was clipped by 0 bases and J by 6 bases; unmatched bases: 4. Written as DNA, the CDR3 is TGTGCCAGCAGTGACTCTATGGGACTAGCGGGACCCGGGGAGCTGTTTTTT. Its translation is CASSDSMGLAGPGELFF.

This chain connects TRBV30 to TRBJ2-5; weak D call: TRBD1 (6 bases). The CDR3 loop spans 13 amino acids. Trimming took 3 bases from V and 2 from J, leaving 10 bases between them. The germline V gene encodes CDR1 GTSNPN and CDR2 SVGIG (reference sequence). CDR3 DNA: TGTGCCTGGAGGGCAGGGGTACAAGAGACCCAGTACTTC. This sequence encodes CAWRAGVQETQYF. The full variable domain, rest sourced from reference TRBV30 and TRBJ2-5, is SQTIHQWPATLVQPVGSPLSLECTVEGTSNPNLYWYRQAAGRGLQLLFYSVGIGQISSEVPQNLSASRPQDRQFILSSKKLLLSDSGFYLCAWRAGVQETQYFGPGTRLLVL.

The DNA of the CDR3 is TGTGCCAGCAGTTTACTCACCGGGACAGGGGTAAATTCACCCCTCCACTTT. Its translation: CASSLLTGTGVNSPLHF. The chain is built from TRBV27 and TRBJ1-6; TRBD1 agrees at 10 bases. There are 17 residues in the CDR3. The germline V gene encodes CDR1 MNHEY and CDR2 SMNVEV (reference sequence). Trimming removed 2 bases from V and 7 bases from J; junction bases left unmatched: 8.

The chain is built from TRBV18 and TRBJ2-6; possibly TRBD2 for D (6 bases). Trimming took off 3 bases at V and 12 bases at J, with 18 bases between the two ends. CDR1 is KGHSH and CDR2 is LQKENI in the germline V gene. This CDR3 region has 15 residues. The CDR3 here is CASSPPGLYSVVLTF. In DNA form, the CDR3 reads TGTGCCAGCTCACCGCCGGGACTTTACTCCGTCGTCCTGACTTTC. The full variable domain, rest sourced from reference TRBV18 and TRBJ2-6, is NAGVMQNPRHLVRRRGQEARLRCSPMKGHSHVYWYRQLPEEGLKFMVYLQKENIIDESGMPKERFSAEFPKEGPSILRIQQVVRGDSAAYFCASSPPGLYSVVLTFGAGSRLTVL.

This clone has just a few counts. J is TRBJ2-1 and V is TRBV20-1; no reliable D call. V shed 2 bases and J shed 5 bases, with 4 bases lying between them. The CDR3 length is 11 residues. From germline, CDR1 is DFQATT and CDR2 SNEGSKA (reference sequence). CDR3 sequence: CSARRNNEQFF. In DNA, the CDR3 is TGCAGTGCTAGAAGGAACAATGAGCAGTTCTTC.

The chain has TRBV4-1 and TRBJ2-2; 7 nucleotides match TRBD1. From germline, CDR1 is MGHRA and CDR2 YSYEKL. The CDR3 consists of 16 residues. The J segment lost 0 bases and the V segment lost 4 bases, leaving 5 bases of the junction unmatched. The CDR3: CASSRWDRSNTGELFF. CDR3 coding DNA: TGCGCCAGCAGCCGCTGGGACAGATCGAACACCGGGGAGCTGTTTTTT.

The V and J genes are TRBV5-6 and TRBJ1-2; D is undetermined. V shed 1 base and J shed 8 bases, with 9 bases lying between them. Germline assignment: CDR1 SGHDT and CDR2 YYEEEE. This CDR3 has 12 amino acids. CDR3 amino acids: CASSLNFNGYTF. For the CDR3, the DNA is TGTGCCAGCAGCTTGAACTTTAACGGCTACACCTTC. Full variable domain (remainder filled in from reference TRBV5-6 and TRBJ1-2): DAGVTQSPTHLIKTRGQQVTLRCSPKSGHDTVSWYQQALGQGPQFIFQYYEEEERQRGNFPDRFSGHQFPNYSSELNVNALLLGDSALYLCASSLNFNGYTFGSGTRLTVV.